The rows below give T cell receptor beta chains drawn from one sample of a study of cytomegalovirus exposure and HLA in healthy donors. The table came from immunoSEQ multiplex PCR; TCRdb's copy has only in-frame clones and leaves some out. The profile shows 150,000 to 200,000 clones, more than 65% of them singletons. The sample consisted of PBMCs. All receptors come from a woman in her twenties or thirties in good health and CMV-seropositive. Both conserved end residues are part of each CDR3. Fields, in order: J gene, V gene, clone size, D gene, CDR3 DNA, CDR3 protein. D genes are given only for firm matches. Expanded clones are given a class, and other clones once, few, many or no size at all.

TRBJ2-3	TRBV10-2	.	.	TGCGCCAGCAGTTCCGGAGGCGGCACAGATACGCAGTATTTT	CASSSGGGTDTQYF
TRBJ1-2	TRBV6-1	.	.	TGTGCCAGCAGTGTTAGAGCTAACTATGGCTACACCTTC	CASSVRANYGYTF
TRBJ1-1	TRBV4-1	.	.	TGCGCCAGCAGCCTTAGTATGAACACTGAAGCTTTCTTT	CASSLSMNTEAFF
TRBJ2-7	TRBV5-1	.	.	TGCGCCAGCAGCCTGTCCCCCCTTAGCGCTATCGAGCAGTACTTC	CASSLSPLSAIEQYF
TRBJ1-3	TRBV30	few	.	TGTGCCTGGAGCCGGAGCAGCCTCTCTGGAAACACCATATATTTT	CAWSRSSLSGNTIYF
TRBJ2-3	TRBV7-9	.	.	TGTGCCAGCAGCTTATATCAGGGGACAGATACGCAGTATTTT	CASSLYQGTDTQYF
TRBJ2-7	TRBV19	.	.	TGTGCCAGTAGTATAGGGCGGGCTTCGGGCGAGCAGTACTTC	CASSIGRASGEQYF
TRBJ2-5	TRBV5-1	once	TRBD2	TGCGCCAGCAGCTTGGTGGCGACTAGCGGGCAAGAGACCCAGTACTTC	CASSLVATSGQETQYF
TRBJ1-2	TRBV27	few	.	TGTGCCAGCGGGAGGGGGTATGGCTACACCTTC	CASGRGYGYTF
TRBJ2-1	TRBV5-6	.	TRBD1	TGTGCCAGCAGCTGGGACAGCTCCTACAATGAGCAGTTCTTC	CASSWDSSYNEQFF
TRBJ2-5	TRBV5-1	.	TRBD1	TGCGCCAGCAGCTCCGCTACAGGGGGCCAAGAGACCCAGTACTTC	CASSSATGGQETQYF
TRBJ2-3	TRBV2	few	TRBD1	TGTGCCAGCAGTGAGGGGTGGAGGACAGGGCAGTATTTT	CASSEGWRTGQYF
TRBJ2-5	TRBV9	.	TRBD2	TGTGCCAGCCAAGGACTAGACCAAGAGACCCAGTACTTC	CASQGLDQETQYF
TRBJ2-7	TRBV11-3	.	.	TGTGCCAGCAGCCCTCCCCGGACACACTACGAGCAGTACTTC	CASSPPRTHYEQYF
TRBJ2-3	TRBV25-1	.	.	TGTGCCAGCAGTGAGGTTGGAGCGTACACAGATACGCAGTATTTT	CASSEVGAYTDTQYF
TRBJ1-5	TRBV30	.	.	TGTGCCTGGAGTTCAGGGGAGTATCAGCCCCAGCATTTT	CAWSSGEYQPQHF
TRBJ2-7	TRBV5-4	.	.	TGTGCCAGCAGCCATCAAGCGTTCCTCTACGAGCAGTACTTC	CASSHQAFLYEQYF